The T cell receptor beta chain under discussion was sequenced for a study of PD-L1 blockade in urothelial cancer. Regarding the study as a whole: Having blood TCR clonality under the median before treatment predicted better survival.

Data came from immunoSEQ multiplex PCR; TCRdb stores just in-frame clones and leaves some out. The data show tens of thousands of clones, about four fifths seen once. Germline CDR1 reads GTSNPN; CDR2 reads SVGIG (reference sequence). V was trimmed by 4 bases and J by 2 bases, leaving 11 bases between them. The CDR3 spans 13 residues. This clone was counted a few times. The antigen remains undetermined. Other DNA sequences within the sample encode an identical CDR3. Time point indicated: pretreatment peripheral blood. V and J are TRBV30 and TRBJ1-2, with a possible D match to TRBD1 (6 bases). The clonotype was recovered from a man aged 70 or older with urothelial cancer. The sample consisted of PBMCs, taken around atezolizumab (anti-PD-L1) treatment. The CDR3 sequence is CAWTGTPNYGYTF. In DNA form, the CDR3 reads TGTGCCTGGACCGGGACACCCAACTATGGCTACACCTTC. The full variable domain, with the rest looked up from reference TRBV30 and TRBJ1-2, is SQTIHQWPATLVQPVGSPLSLECTVEGTSNPNLYWYRQAAGRGLQLLFYSVGIGQISSEVPQNLSASRPQDRQFILSSKKLLLSDSGFYLCAWTGTPNYGYTFGSGTRLTVV.